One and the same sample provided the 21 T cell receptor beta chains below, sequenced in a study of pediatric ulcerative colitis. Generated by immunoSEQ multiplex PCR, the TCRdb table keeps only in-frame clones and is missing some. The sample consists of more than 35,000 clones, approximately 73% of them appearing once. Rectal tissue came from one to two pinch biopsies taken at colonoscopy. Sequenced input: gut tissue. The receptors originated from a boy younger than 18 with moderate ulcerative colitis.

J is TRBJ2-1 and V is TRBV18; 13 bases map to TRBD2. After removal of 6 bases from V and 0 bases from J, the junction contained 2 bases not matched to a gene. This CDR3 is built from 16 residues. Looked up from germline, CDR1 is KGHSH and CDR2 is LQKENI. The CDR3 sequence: CASSGTSGTSYNEQFF. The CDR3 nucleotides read TGTGCCAGCTCCGGGACTAGCGGGACCTCCTACAATGAGCAGTTCTTC.

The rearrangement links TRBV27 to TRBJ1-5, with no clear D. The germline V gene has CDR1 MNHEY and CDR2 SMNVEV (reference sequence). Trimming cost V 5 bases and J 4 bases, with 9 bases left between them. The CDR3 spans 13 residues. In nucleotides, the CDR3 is TGTGCCAGCAGTCCCATCGGGAATCAGCCCCAGCATTTT. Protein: CASSPIGNQPQHF.

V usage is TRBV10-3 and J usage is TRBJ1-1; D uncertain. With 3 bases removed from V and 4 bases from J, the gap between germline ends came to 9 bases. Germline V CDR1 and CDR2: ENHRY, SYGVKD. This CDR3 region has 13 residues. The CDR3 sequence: CAISDGEVTEAFF. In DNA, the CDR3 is TGTGCCATCAGTGATGGGGAGGTCACTGAAGCTTTCTTT.

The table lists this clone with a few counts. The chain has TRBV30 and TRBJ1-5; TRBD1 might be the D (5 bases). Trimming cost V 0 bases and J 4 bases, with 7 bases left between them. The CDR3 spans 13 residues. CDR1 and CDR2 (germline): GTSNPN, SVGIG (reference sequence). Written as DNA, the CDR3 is TGTGCCTGGAGTGTAGGACATAATCAGCCCCAGCATTTT. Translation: CAWSVGHNQPQHF.

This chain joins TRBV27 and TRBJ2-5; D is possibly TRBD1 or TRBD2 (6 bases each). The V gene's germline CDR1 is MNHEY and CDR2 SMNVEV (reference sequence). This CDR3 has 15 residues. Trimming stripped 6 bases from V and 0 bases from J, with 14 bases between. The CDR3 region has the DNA TGTGCCAGCAGGCGGGACAATTGGTACCAAGAGACCCAGTACTTC. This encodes CASRRDNWYQETQYF.

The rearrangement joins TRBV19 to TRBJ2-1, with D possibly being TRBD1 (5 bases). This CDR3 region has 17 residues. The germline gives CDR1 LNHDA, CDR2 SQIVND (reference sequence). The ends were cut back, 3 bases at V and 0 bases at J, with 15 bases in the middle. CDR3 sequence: CASSIMWQGSSYNEQFF. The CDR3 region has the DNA TGTGCCAGTAGTATTATGTGGCAGGGAAGCTCCTACAATGAGCAGTTCTTC.

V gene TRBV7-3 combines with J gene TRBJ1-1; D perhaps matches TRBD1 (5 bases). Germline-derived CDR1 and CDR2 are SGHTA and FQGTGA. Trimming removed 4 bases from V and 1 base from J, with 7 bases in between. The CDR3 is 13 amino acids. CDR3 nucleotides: TGTGCCAGCAGCTCCGGACAGAACACTGAAGCTTTCTTT. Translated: CASSSGQNTEAFF. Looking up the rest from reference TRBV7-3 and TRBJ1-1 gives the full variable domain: GAGVSQTPSNKVTEKGKYVELRCDPISGHTALYWYRQSLGQGPEFLIYFQGTGAADDSGLPNDRFFAVRPEGSVSTLKIQRTERGDSAVYLCASSSGQNTEAFFGQGTRLTVV.

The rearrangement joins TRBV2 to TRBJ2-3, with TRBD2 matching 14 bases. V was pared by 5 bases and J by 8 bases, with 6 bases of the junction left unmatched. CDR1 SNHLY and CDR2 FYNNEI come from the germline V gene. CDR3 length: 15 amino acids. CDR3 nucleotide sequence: TGTGCCAGCAGTTCGACTAGCGGGGGGGAGGCTACGCAGTATTTT. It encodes CASSSTSGGEATQYF.

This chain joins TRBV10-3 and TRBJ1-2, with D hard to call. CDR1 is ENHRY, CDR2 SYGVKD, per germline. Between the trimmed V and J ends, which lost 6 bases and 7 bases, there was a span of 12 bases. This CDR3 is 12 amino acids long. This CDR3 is CAIRDGNTGYTF. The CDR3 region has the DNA TGTGCCATCAGGGACGGCAACACTGGCTACACCTTC.

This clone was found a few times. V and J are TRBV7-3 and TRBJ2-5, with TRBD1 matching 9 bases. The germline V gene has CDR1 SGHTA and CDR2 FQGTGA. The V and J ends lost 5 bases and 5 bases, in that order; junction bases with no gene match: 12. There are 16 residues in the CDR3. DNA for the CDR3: TGTGCCAGCAGCCCTTGGACCGGGACAGGGACTGAGACCCAGTACTTC. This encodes CASSPWTGTGTETQYF. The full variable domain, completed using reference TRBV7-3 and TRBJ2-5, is GAGVSQTPSNKVTEKGKYVELRCDPISGHTALYWYRQSLGQGPEFLIYFQGTGAADDSGLPNDRFFAVRPEGSVSTLKIQRTERGDSAVYLCASSPWTGTGTETQYFGPGTRLLVL.

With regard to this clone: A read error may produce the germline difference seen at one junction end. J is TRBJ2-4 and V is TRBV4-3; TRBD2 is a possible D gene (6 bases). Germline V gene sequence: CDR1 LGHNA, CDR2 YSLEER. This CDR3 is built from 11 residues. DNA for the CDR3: TGCGCCAGCAGCCAAGGGGGAGGCCCCGACTTC. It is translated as CASSQGGGPDF.

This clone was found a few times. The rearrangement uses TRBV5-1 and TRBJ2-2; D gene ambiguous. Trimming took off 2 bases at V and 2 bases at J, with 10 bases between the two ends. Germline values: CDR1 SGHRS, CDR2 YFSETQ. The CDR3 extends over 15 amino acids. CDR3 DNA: TGCGCCAGCAGCTTAGGGTTCCTTAACACCGGGGAGCTGTTTTTT. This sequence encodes CASSLGFLNTGELFF.

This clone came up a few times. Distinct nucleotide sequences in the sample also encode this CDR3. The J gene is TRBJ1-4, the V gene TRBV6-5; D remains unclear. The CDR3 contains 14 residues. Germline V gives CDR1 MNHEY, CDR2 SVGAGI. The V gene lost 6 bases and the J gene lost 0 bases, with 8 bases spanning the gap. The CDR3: CASRRGSTNEKLFF. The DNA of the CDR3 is TGTGCCAGCAGGAGAGGGTCAACTAATGAAAAACTGTTTTTT.

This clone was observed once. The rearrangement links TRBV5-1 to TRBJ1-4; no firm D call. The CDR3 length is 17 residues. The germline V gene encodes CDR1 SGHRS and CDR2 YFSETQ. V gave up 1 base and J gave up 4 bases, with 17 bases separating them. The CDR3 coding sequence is TGCGCCAGCAGCTTGCGGTCCGAGATTCTTTATAATGAAAAACTGTTTTTT. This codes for CASSLRSEILYNEKLFF.

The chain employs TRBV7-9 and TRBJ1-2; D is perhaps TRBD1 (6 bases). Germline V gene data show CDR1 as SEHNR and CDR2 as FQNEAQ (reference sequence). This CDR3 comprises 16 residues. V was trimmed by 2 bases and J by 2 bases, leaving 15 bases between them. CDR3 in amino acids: CASSLSEGTWNYGYTF. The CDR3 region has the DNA TGTGCCAGCAGCTTATCGGAAGGGACATGGAACTATGGCTACACCTTC.

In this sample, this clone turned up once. The CDR3 DNA follows: TGCGCCAGCAGCTTAACGACAGGGACGCTAGGAAACACCATATATTTT. Translating it yields CASSLTTGTLGNTIYF. The V and J genes are TRBV5-1 and TRBJ1-3; TRBD1 aligns across 7 bases. Trimming took 2 bases from V and 4 from J; bases not matched to a gene: 9. The CDR3 extends over 16 amino acids. Germline V gene data show CDR1 as SGHRS and CDR2 as YFSETQ.

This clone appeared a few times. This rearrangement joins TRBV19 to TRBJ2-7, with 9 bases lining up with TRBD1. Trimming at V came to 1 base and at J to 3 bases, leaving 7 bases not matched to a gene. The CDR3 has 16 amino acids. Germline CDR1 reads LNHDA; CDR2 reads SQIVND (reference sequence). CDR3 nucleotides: TGTGCCAGTAGTATAGTTGGTGGGACAGGGCGCTACGAGCAGTACTTC. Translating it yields CASSIVGGTGRYEQYF. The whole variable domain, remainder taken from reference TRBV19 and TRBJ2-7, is DGGITQSPKYLFRKEGQNVTLSCEQNLNHDAMYWYRQDPGQGLRLIYYSQIVNDFQKGDIAEGYSVSREKKESFPLTVTSAQKNPTAFYLCASSIVGGTGRYEQYFGPGTRLTVT.

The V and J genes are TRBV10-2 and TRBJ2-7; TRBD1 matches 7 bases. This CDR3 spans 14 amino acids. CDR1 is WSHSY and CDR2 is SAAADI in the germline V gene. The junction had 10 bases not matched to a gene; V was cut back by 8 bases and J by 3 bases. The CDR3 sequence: CASQQTGINYEQYF. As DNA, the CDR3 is TGCGCCAGCCAACAGACAGGGATAAACTACGAGCAGTACTTC.

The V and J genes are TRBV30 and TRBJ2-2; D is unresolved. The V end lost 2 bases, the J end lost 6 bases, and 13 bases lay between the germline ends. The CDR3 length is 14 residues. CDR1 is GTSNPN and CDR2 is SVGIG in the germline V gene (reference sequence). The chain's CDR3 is CAWSHRNGAGELFF. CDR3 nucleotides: TGTGCCTGGAGTCATAGGAATGGGGCCGGGGAGCTGTTTTTT.

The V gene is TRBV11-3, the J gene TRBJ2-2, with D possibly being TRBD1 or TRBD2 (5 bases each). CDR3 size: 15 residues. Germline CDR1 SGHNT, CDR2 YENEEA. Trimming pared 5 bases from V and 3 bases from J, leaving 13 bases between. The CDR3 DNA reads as TGTGCCAGCAGCCAACGGGACGGGGACACCGGGGAGCTGTTTTTT. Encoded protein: CASSQRDGDTGELFF.

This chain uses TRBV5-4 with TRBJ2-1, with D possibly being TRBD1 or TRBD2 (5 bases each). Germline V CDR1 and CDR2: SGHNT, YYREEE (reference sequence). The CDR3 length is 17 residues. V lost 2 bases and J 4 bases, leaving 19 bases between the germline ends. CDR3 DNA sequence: TGTGCCAGCAGCTTTGGAGGTCCGACAGAAGCATACAATGAGCAGTTCTTC. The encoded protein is CASSFGGPTEAYNEQFF.